This T cell receptor beta chain was profiled in a study of cytomegalovirus exposure and HLA in healthy donors. PCR was performed using 60 Vbeta and 13 Jbeta primers. Sequenced by immunoSEQ multiplex PCR; TCRdb stores in-frame clones only, minus some. This table has roughly 200,000 clones, around 77% appearing once. The sequence came from a man in his 60s in good health and CMV-seronegative. Sequencing was performed on PBMCs.

CDR3 nucleotide sequence: TGCGCCAGCAGCTCCTCAGGGTCGAATCGGAGGGACTACACCTTC. Protein product: CASSSSGSNRRDYTF. The rearrangement joins TRBV5-1 to TRBJ1-2; perhaps TRBD1 as D (5 bases). CDR1 SGHRS and CDR2 YFSETQ come from the germline V gene. The CDR3 is 15 residues long. With 3 bases removed from V and 10 bases from J, the gap between germline ends came to 22 bases. Full variable domain (remainder filled in from reference TRBV5-1 and TRBJ1-2): KAGVTQTPRYLIKTRGQQVTLSCSPISGHRSVSWYQQTPGQGLQFLFEYFSETQRNKGNFPGRFSGRQFSNSRSEMNVSTLELGDSALYLCASSSSGSNRRDYTFGSGTRLTVV.